This T cell receptor beta chain originates from a study of shared clonotypes between healthy human individuals. Assay: immunoSEQ multiplex PCR; the TCRdb copy retains only in-frame clones and omits some. Among 2 million to 2.5 million clones listed, over 85% were seen once. The CDR3 consists of 15 residues. J was trimmed by 4 bases and V by 0 bases; bases with no gene match: 6. The germline gives CDR1 SGHRS, CDR2 YFSETQ. Material for sequencing was naive CD4+ T cells from PBMCs. Subset given: CD45RA+ positively selected. The receptor comes from a young man in good health. Some clones in this sample may be carry-over from other donors' samples. This chain joins TRBV5-1 and TRBJ2-7; TRBD2 matches at 8 bases. CDR3 coding DNA: TGCGCCAGCAGCTTGGGTGGAGCGGGAGTTTACGAGCAGTACTTC. Protein: CASSLGGAGVYEQYF.